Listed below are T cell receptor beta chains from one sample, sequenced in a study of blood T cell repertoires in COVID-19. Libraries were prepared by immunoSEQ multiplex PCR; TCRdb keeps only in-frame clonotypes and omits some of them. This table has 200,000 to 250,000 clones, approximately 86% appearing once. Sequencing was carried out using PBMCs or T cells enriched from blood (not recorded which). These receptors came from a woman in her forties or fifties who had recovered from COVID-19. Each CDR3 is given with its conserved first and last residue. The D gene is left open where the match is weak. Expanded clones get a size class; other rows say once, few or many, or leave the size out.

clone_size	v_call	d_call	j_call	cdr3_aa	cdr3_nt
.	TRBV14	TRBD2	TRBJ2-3	CASSQGGTSGRWSTDTQYF	TGTGCCAGCAGCCAAGGCGGGACTAGCGGGAGGTGGAGCACAGATACGCAGTATTTT
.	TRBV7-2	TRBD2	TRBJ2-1	CASSRFGTSVGNEQFF	TGTGCCAGCAGCAGGTTTGGGACTAGCGTGGGCAATGAGCAGTTCTTC
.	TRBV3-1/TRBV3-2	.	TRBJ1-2	CASSQGTSGYTF	TGTGCCAGCAGCCAGGGGACTTCTGGTTACACCTTC
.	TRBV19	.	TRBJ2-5	CASSIRDTRETQYF	TGTGCCAGTAGTATAAGGGACACCCGAGAGACCCAGTACTTC
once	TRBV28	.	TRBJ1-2	CASSFDQGYYGYTF	TGTGCCAGCAGTTTCGACCAGGGCTACTATGGCTACACCTTC
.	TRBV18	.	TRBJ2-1	CASSPQAVEQFF	TGTGCCAGCTCACCACAGGCGGTTGAGCAGTTCTTC
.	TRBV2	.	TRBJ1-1	CASSDHIQVAEAFF	TGTGCCAGCAGTGACCACATTCAGGTGGCTGAAGCTTTCTTT
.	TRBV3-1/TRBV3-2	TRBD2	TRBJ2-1	CASSLGTSGLNEQFF	TGTGCCAGCAGCCTCGGGACTAGCGGGTTAAATGAGCAGTTCTTC
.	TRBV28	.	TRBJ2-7	CASSFGGGFYEQYF	TGTGCCAGCAGTTTCGGAGGGGGCTTCTACGAGCAGTACTTC
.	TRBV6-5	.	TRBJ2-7	CASTMGAGAYEQYF	TGTGCCAGCACCATGGGGGCAGGGGCCTACGAGCAGTACTTC
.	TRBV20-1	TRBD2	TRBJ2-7	CSASIGLVSYEQYF	TGCAGTGCTAGTATTGGACTAGTCTCCTACGAGCAGTACTTC
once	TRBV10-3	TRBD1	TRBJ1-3	CAISDLGGQLTGNTIYF	TGTGCCATCAGTGACCTGGGGGGACAGTTAACCGGAAACACCATATATTTT
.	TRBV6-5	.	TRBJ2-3	CASDGFRQRTDTQYF	TGTGCCAGCGACGGCTTCAGACAAAGGACAGATACGCAGTATTTT
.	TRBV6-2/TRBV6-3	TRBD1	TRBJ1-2	CASSRAGTGVAYGYTF	TGTGCCAGCAGCCGAGCCGGGACAGGGGTGGCCTATGGCTACACCTTC
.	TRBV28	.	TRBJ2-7	CASRNRASYEQYF	TGTGCCAGCAGAAACAGGGCATCCTACGAGCAGTACTTC
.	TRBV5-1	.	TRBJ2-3	CASSLIQGSTDTQYF	TGCGCCAGCAGCTTGATTCAGGGGAGCACAGATACGCAGTATTTT
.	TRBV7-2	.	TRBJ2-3	CASSPSWALDTQYF	TGTGCCAGCAGCCCCTCTTGGGCTCTGGATACGCAGTATTTT
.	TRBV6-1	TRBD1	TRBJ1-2	CASSDGTGGFDYGYTF	TGTGCCAGCAGTGACGGGACAGGGGGATTCGACTATGGCTACACCTTC
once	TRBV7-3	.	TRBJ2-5	CASSRTGRGYQETQYF	TGTGCCAGCAGCCGGACAGGACGGGGGTACCAAGAGACCCAGTACTTC
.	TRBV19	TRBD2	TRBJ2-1	CASSTNGSGRAPFSYNEQFF	TGTGCCAGTAGTACCAACGGGAGCGGGAGGGCCCCTTTCTCCTACAATGAGCAGTTCTTC